These 25 T cell receptor beta chains were sequenced from one sample in a study of CD8+ T cells in alopecia areata listed by TCRdb under 2018. Reading the label with the study, this specimen's time point is: 4 weeks on oral tofacitinib. Reading the label with the study, this specimen's treatment or condition is: oral pan-JAK inhibitor, 5-10 mg twice daily. Libraries were constructed by the immunoSEQ multiplex PCR assay. To provide template for TCR sequencing, every sample had RNA extracted and reverse transcribed into cDNA. TCRdb mirrors the immuneACCESS table, restricted to in-frame sequences. Some clones are absent from its copies; in checked studies, under half trace to an unresolved V gene, and the reason for the others is unknown. The sample table holds over 85,000 clones, of which around 55% were seen once. The top ten clones comprise about 14% of the sample. Sequencing used CD8+ T cells sorted from blood, obtained at week 4, from a patient treated with tofacitinib. The receptors were gathered from a human donor with alopecia areata.

This rearrangement joins TRBV5-6 to TRBJ2-1; D gene ambiguous. Trimming pared 2 bases from V and 0 bases from J, leaving 9 bases between. This CDR3 is built from 15 residues. Germline V gene sequence: CDR1 SGHDT, CDR2 YYEEEE. The DNA of the CDR3 is TGTGCCAGCAGCTTTAAGGGAAGCTCCTACAATGAGCAGTTCTTC. As protein: CASSFKGSSYNEQFF.

Here the CDR3 reads CASSARNIAGGRSGELFF. CDR3 coding DNA: TGTGCCAGCAGCGCGAGAAACATAGCGGGAGGGCGTTCCGGGGAGCTGTTTTTT. V and J are TRBV9 and TRBJ2-2, with 11 nucleotides matching TRBD2. This CDR3 comprises 18 residues. The J segment lost 6 bases and the V segment lost 3 bases, leaving 13 bases of the junction unmatched. Germline values: CDR1 SGDLS, CDR2 YYNGEE.

The chain uses TRBV9 and TRBJ2-7; possible D gene TRBD2, 5 bases. This CDR3 is built from 15 residues. The V gene lost 0 bases and the J gene lost 6 bases, with 16 bases spanning the gap. CDR1 SGDLS and CDR2 YYNGEE come from the germline V gene. Here the CDR3 DNA reads TGTGCCAGCAGCGTAGAAGGGCTAGCTTTATCCGAGCAGTACTTC. Its protein product is CASSVEGLALSEQYF.

The chain carries TRBV9 and TRBJ1-2, with TRBD1 identical over 8 bases. After removal of 1 base from V and 8 bases from J, the junction contained 13 bases not matched to a gene. Germline CDR1 SGDLS, CDR2 YYNGEE. The CDR3 loop spans 16 amino acids. The CDR3 DNA reads TGTGCCAGCAGCGTAAAAGGGACAGGAGGACATGGGGGCTACACCTTC. This gives the protein CASSVKGTGGHGGYTF.

In its sample, this clone was seen a few times. The J gene is TRBJ2-2, the V gene TRBV25-1, with D maybe TRBD2 (5 bases). Germline V CDR1 and CDR2: MGHDK, SYGVNS. V shed 1 base and J shed 8 bases, with 5 bases lying between them. There are 12 residues in the CDR3. The CDR3 nucleotides are TGTGCCAGCAGTGAATCGGGGGGGGAGCTGTTTTTT. Its protein product is CASSESGGELFF.

This clone appeared a few times. The gene calls are TRBV25-1 and TRBJ1-5; no firm D call. Germline V lookup: CDR1 MGHDK, CDR2 SYGVNS. This CDR3 spans 12 amino acids. Deletions cut 4 bases from V and 8 bases from J, with 9 bases between. CDR3 DNA: TGTGCCAGCAGTGCATTTGGGGAGCCCCAGCATTTT. This codes for CASSAFGEPQHF.

There are many counts of this clone. The chain joins TRBV7-2 to TRBJ2-6; D call uncertain. The CDR3 has 17 amino acids. Trimming cost V 1 base and J 2 bases, with 12 bases left between them. Germline CDR1 is SGHTA and CDR2 is FQGNSA. The CDR3 is CASSLGFGTAGANVLTF. The CDR3 region has the DNA TGTGCCAGCAGCTTAGGGTTCGGAACAGCTGGGGCCAACGTCCTGACTTTC.

The sample holds one count of this clone. The chain carries TRBV4-1 and TRBJ2-7, with 7 bases matching TRBD1. The CDR3 spans 15 residues. Losses at the gene ends were 2 bases for V and 2 bases for J; bases not matched to a gene: 6. From germline, CDR1 is MGHRA and CDR2 YSYEKL. The chain's CDR3 is CASSQTGTEPYEQYF. CDR3 sequence (DNA): TGCGCCAGCAGCCAAACCGGGACAGAACCCTACGAGCAGTACTTC.

This clone was counted only a few times. J is TRBJ2-3 and V is TRBV7-2; the match to TRBD2 covers 7 bases. Germline-derived CDR1 and CDR2 are SGHTA and FQGNSA. This CDR3 comprises 16 residues. Unmatched junction bases numbered 8, after V lost 3 bases and J lost 2 bases. The CDR3: CASSLLIAGYTDTQYF. The CDR3 coding sequence is TGTGCCAGCAGCTTGTTGATAGCGGGCTACACAGATACGCAGTATTTT.

The chain recombines TRBV6-5 with TRBJ2-7, with 7 nucleotides matching TRBD2. Germline CDR1 reads MNHEY; CDR2 reads SVGAGI. The CDR3 is 15 residues long. With V trimmed by 10 bases and J by 0 bases, 12 bases remained unmatched. In DNA, the CDR3 is TGTGCCACCATTATGCAGCGGGGAAGCTCCTACGAGCAGTACTTC. This translates into CATIMQRGSSYEQYF.

V gene TRBV15 combines with J gene TRBJ1-6, with D unclear. Trimming cost V 9 bases and J 3 bases, with 9 bases left between them. Looked up from germline, CDR1 is LNHNV and CDR2 is YYDKDF (reference sequence). The CDR3 sequence is 13 residues long. CDR3 loop: CATGGNYNSPLHF. CDR3 coding DNA: TGTGCCACGGGAGGGAACTATAATTCACCCCTCCACTTT.

V gene TRBV13 combines with J gene TRBJ2-6; D is uncertain. CDR3 length: 17 amino acids. The germline gives CDR1 PRHDT, CDR2 FYEKMQ (reference sequence). V was clipped by 5 bases and J by 0 bases, with 14 bases between them. CDR3 protein: CASSEPPYVSGANVLTF. In nucleotides, the CDR3 is TGTGCCAGCAGCGAGCCCCCCTATGTCTCTGGGGCCAACGTCCTGACTTTC.

This chain uses TRBV6-5 with TRBJ1-1; D is unresolved. The V gene's germline CDR1 is MNHEY and CDR2 SVGAGI. Trimming cost V 6 bases and J 3 bases, with 14 bases left between them. The CDR3 is 14 amino acids. CDR3 protein: CASRERRRDTEAFF. In nucleotides, the CDR3 is TGTGCCAGCAGAGAACGGAGGAGGGACACTGAAGCTTTCTTT.

This clone was seen more than once but under ten times. The chain uses TRBV7-8 and TRBJ2-1, with TRBD2 matching over 8 bases. CDR1 and CDR2 from the germline V gene are SGHVS and FQNEAQ. The CDR3 contains 15 residues. The junction had 5 bases not matched to a gene; V was cut back by 5 bases and J by 2 bases. The CDR3 is CASSRTGGPYNEQFF. DNA of the CDR3: TGTGCCAGCAGCCGTACGGGAGGGCCCTACAATGAGCAGTTCTTC.

This clone was detected a few times. The gene calls are TRBV4-1 and TRBJ2-5; D is possibly TRBD2 (7 bases). In germline, CDR1 is MGHRA, CDR2 YSYEKL. Trimming cost V 4 bases and J 4 bases, with 16 bases left between them. The CDR3 is 15 residues long. The CDR3 reads CASSPEGGARETQYF. As DNA, the CDR3 is TGCGCCAGCAGCCCTGAAGGGGGGGCCCGAGAGACCCAGTACTTC.

V usage is TRBV4-1 and J usage is TRBJ2-1; D gene ambiguous. Germline V lookup: CDR1 MGHRA, CDR2 YSYEKL. CDR3 length: 15 residues. The V end lost 3 bases, the J end lost 9 bases, and 18 bases lay between the germline ends. The CDR3 coding sequence is TGCGCCAGCAGCCAGACATACGCCTTACTTAGTGAGCAGTTCTTC. This gives the protein CASSQTYALLSEQFF.

The CDR3 reads CATRTTGEGDIQYF. CDR3 in DNA: TGTGCCACCAGGACAACAGGGGAGGGAGACATTCAGTACTTC. This chain links TRBV15 with TRBJ2-4; D assignment may be TRBD1 or TRBD2 (7 bases each). This CDR3 comprises 14 residues. Trimming took off 6 bases at V and 8 bases at J, with 17 bases between the two ends. Germline CDR1 reads LNHNV; CDR2 reads YYDKDF (reference sequence).

V is TRBV4-1 and J is TRBJ2-7, with D perhaps given as TRBD1 or TRBD2 (5 bases each). Per the germline V gene, CDR1 is MGHRA and CDR2 is YSYEKL. This CDR3 is 13 amino acids long. V was trimmed by 5 bases and J by 6 bases, leaving 14 bases between them. DNA of the CDR3: TGCGCCAGCAGCGCCGGGACGCTCCTCGAGCAGTACTTC. It specifies CASSAGTLLEQYF.

This clone turned up a few times. V is TRBV6-5 and J is TRBJ2-3; D assignment may be TRBD1 or TRBD2 (6 bases each). V gave up 3 bases and J gave up 6 bases, with 16 bases separating them. CDR1 and CDR2 (germline): MNHEY, SVGAGI. The CDR3 loop spans 15 amino acids. The CDR3 loop reads CASSYSGGLGDTQYF. The DNA for the CDR3 is TGTGCCAGCAGTTATTCTGGGGGGCTAGGGGATACGCAGTATTTT.

This chain joins TRBV7-9 and TRBJ2-3, with 9 bases fitting TRBD1. Germline CDR1 reads SEHNR; CDR2 reads FQNEAQ (reference sequence). V was pared by 4 bases and J by 5 bases, with 7 bases of the junction left unmatched. This CDR3 has 15 residues. The CDR3 sequence: CASSSMDRGEDTQYF. CDR3 sequence (DNA): TGTGCCAGCAGCTCAATGGACAGGGGAGAAGATACGCAGTATTTT.

V and J are TRBV7-8 and TRBJ2-5; D is perhaps TRBD1 or TRBD2 (6 bases each). Germline V gene lookup returns CDR1 SGHVS and CDR2 FQNEAQ. This CDR3 has 16 residues. Trimming cost V 5 bases and J 4 bases, with 20 bases left between them. This CDR3 is CASSRAPWGALETQYF. DNA of the CDR3: TGTGCCAGCAGCCGAGCCCCGTGGGGGGCCCTAGAGACCCAGTACTTC.

The genes are TRBV5-6 and TRBJ1-2, with D maybe TRBD1 (5 bases). The CDR3 has 13 residues. V dropped 5 bases and J dropped 4 bases, with 12 bases sitting between them. Germline CDR1 and CDR2: SGHDT and YYEEEE. CDR3 residues: CASRERQGYGYTF. The DNA of the CDR3 is TGTGCCAGCAGGGAGCGCCAGGGCTATGGCTACACCTTC.

This rearrangement joins TRBV29-1 to TRBJ2-1; D is unresolved. Germline V gene lookup returns CDR1 SQVTM and CDR2 ANQGSEA. The V gene lost 2 bases and the J gene lost 3 bases, with 11 bases spanning the gap. This CDR3 is built from 14 residues. The CDR3 DNA reads TGCAGCGTTGAAATAGCCAGTTACTACAATGAGCAGTTCTTC. It is translated as CSVEIASYYNEQFF.

This clone appeared a few times. The genes are TRBV4-1 and TRBJ2-3; D is unclear. Germline CDR1 and CDR2: MGHRA and YSYEKL. This CDR3 is 14 amino acids long. Deletions cut 0 bases from V and 4 bases from J, with 8 bases between. The CDR3 nucleotides are TGCGCCAGCAGCCAAGAGGTTGGGGCAGATACGCAGTATTTT. Residues: CASSQEVGADTQYF.

This clone appeared once. The chain's CDR3 is CASSPLTGQETQYF. CDR3 DNA sequence: TGTGCCAGCAGCCCGCTGACCGGGCAAGAGACCCAGTACTTC. The chain carries TRBV7-9 and TRBJ2-5; D call uncertain. Trimming removed 5 bases at V and 2 bases at J, with 12 bases between. The CDR3 runs to 14 residues. The germline V gene encodes CDR1 SEHNR and CDR2 FQNEAQ (reference sequence).